The 17 T cell receptor beta chains reported below all come from one sample, sequenced in a study of T-cell reconstitution after alpha-beta-depleted transplantation in children (dated by TCRdb to about 2016). The time point label of this sample denotes: day 60 (about 2 months) after transplantation. The sample's treatment or condition label is to be understood as: allogeneic hematopoietic cell transplantation with graft depleted of TCRalphabeta T cells and CD19 B cells. Library creation used PCR. The instrument was an Illumina HiSeq 2500. TCR libraries were prepared with molecular barcoding, using unique molecular identifiers to normalize TCRbeta repertoire quantification. The public reads were reanalyzed by TCRdb: fastp trimming at Q25, MiXCR alignment, in-frame beta chains only. Each entry merges the rows of one CDR3 protein and shows their most common DNA and genes. This sample has approximately 9,000 distinct CDR3 sequences in its table, and roughly 15% of those were observed once. The top ten constitute more than 70% of the sample.

The sequenced sample was PBMCs, mostly from graft donor cells, obtained 60 days after TCRalphabeta/CD19-depleted stem cell transplant. These receptors all stem from a girl under three years old who had a stem cell transplant for combined immunodeficiency, so the T cells may come from the graft donor.

The chain couples TRBV10-3 to TRBJ2-7, with D maybe TRBD2 (6 bases). Trimming stripped 2 bases from V and 3 bases from J, with 14 bases between. The germline gives CDR1 ENHRY, CDR2 SYGVKD. This CDR3 has 15 amino acids. The CDR3 coding sequence is TGTGCCATCAGTGAGCCGGCCGGGAGATACTACGAGCAGTACTTC. Encoded protein: CAISEPAGRYYEQYF.

The chain links TRBV7-9 to TRBJ2-7; 10 positions agree with TRBD2. CDR3 length equals 14 residues. Trimming at V came to 5 bases and at J to 9 bases, leaving 10 bases not matched to a gene. CDR1 SEHNR and CDR2 FQNEAQ come from the germline V gene (reference sequence). The CDR3 reads CASSPGLAEAWQYF. In nucleotides, the CDR3 is TGTGCCAGCAGCCCCGGACTAGCGGAGGCGTGGCAGTACTTC.

This chain uses TRBV6-5 with TRBJ2-7; D is ambiguous. In germline, CDR1 is MNHEY, CDR2 SVGAGI. V was clipped by 10 bases and J by 0 bases, with 19 bases between them. This CDR3 is 15 amino acids long. In DNA, the CDR3 is TGTGCCACCCGACGCGTATTCAGAAGCTCCTACGAGCAGTACTTC. Translated: CATRRVFRSSYEQYF.

This clonotype has at least ten counts. The chain carries TRBV20-1 and TRBJ2-1; D is ambiguous. This CDR3 contains 13 residues. Germline loops: CDR1 DFQATT, CDR2 SNEGSKA (reference sequence). V lost 2 bases, J lost 5 bases, and 10 bases lay in between. This CDR3 is CSARKSPHNEQFF. In DNA form, the CDR3 reads TGCAGTGCTAGAAAAAGTCCCCACAATGAGCAGTTCTTC.

This clonotype was counted at least ten times. The rearrangement joins TRBV13 to TRBJ1-3, with D possibly matching TRBD1 (5 bases). Per germline, CDR1 PRHDT and CDR2 FYEKMQ (reference sequence). The CDR3 loop spans 15 amino acids. Trimming shortened V by 1 base and J by 4 bases, and 11 bases separated the two germline ends. In DNA, the CDR3 is TGTGCCAGCAGCTTAGTTGGGGCGACCGGAAACACCATATATTTT. Protein sequence: CASSLVGATGNTIYF.

At least ten counts were recorded for this clonotype. The genes are TRBV6-4 and TRBJ2-1; 7 bases agree with TRBD2. Germline loops: CDR1 MRHNA, CDR2 SNTAGT. CDR3 length: 13 residues. The ends lost 3 bases at V and 4 bases at J; junction bases unmatched: 0. CDR3 nucleotide sequence: TGTGCCAGCAGTGAGCGGGAGTACAATGAGCAGTTCTTC. Translated, it gives CASSEREYNEQFF.

Only a few counts were recorded for this clonotype. The chain couples TRBV6-6 to TRBJ1-6; possible D gene TRBD1, 5 bases. The V gene lost 0 bases and the J gene lost 0 bases, with 12 bases spanning the gap. There are 18 residues in the CDR3. Germline V lookup: CDR1 MNHNY, CDR2 SVGAGI (reference sequence). The CDR3 nucleotides are TGTGCCAGCAGTTACTCCCTCCGGGGCCTCTCCTATAATTCACCCCTCCACTTT. Translated, it gives CASSYSLRGLSYNSPLHF.

This chain uses TRBV10-3 with TRBJ1-2, with a possible D match to TRBD1 (5 bases). CDR3 length: 14 amino acids. In germline, CDR1 is ENHRY, CDR2 SYGVKD. Trimming removed 6 bases from V and 2 bases from J, with 13 bases in between. The DNA for the CDR3 is TGTGCCATCAGGGCTGGGGGAGCCAACTATGGCTACACCTTC. Translating it yields CAIRAGGANYGYTF.

The table lists this clonotype with many counts. For the CDR3, the DNA is TGCAGTGCTAGAGCGGGAGGGTCAACCGGGGAGCTGTTTTTT. Translated, it gives CSARAGGSTGELFF. This rearrangement joins TRBV20-1 to TRBJ2-2; 8 positions agree with TRBD2. This CDR3 comprises 14 residues. Germline trimming cut 1 base from V and 5 bases from J; bases unmatched to any gene: 3. Germline CDR1 DFQATT, CDR2 SNEGSKA (reference sequence).

In this sample, this clonotype turned up a few times. The chain carries TRBV12-3 or TRBV12-4 and TRBJ2-1; 11 positions match TRBD2. The CDR3 runs to 14 residues. J was trimmed by 4 bases and V by 4 bases; bases with no gene match: 0. The CDR3 spells CASSSSGRYNEQFF. In DNA form, the CDR3 reads TGTGCCAGCAGTTCTAGCGGGAGGTACAATGAGCAGTTCTTC.

This clonotype has more than one count but fewer than ten. The genes are TRBV12-3 or TRBV12-4 and TRBJ2-1; weak D call: TRBD2 (6 bases). The CDR3 sequence is 15 residues long. V dropped 3 bases and J dropped 0 bases, with 9 bases sitting between them. The CDR3 nucleotides read TGTGCCAGCAGTTTCCGGGGGAACTCCTACAATGAGCAGTTCTTC. Protein product: CASSFRGNSYNEQFF.

This chain connects TRBV4-1 to TRBJ2-7, with D perhaps TRBD1 (5 bases). In germline, CDR1 is MGHRA, CDR2 YSYEKL. V was trimmed by 1 base and J by 4 bases, leaving 20 bases between them. The CDR3 length is 17 residues. Here the CDR3 reads CASSQGSSRVLGYEQYF. CDR3 coding DNA: TGCGCCAGCAGCCAAGGGTCCAGCAGGGTCCTAGGGTACGAGCAGTACTTC.

This chain uses TRBV10-3 with TRBJ2-3; maybe TRBD2 (7 bases). The V gene lost 8 bases and the J gene lost 0 bases, with 15 bases spanning the gap. CDR1 ENHRY and CDR2 SYGVKD come from the germline V gene. This CDR3 comprises 15 residues. The CDR3, as DNA: TGTGCCATCCGGGGGGCCCCAGAGAGCACAGATACGCAGTATTTT. Residues: CAIRGAPESTDTQYF.

This rearrangement joins TRBV7-2 to TRBJ2-1, with D hard to call. Germline lookup yields CDR1 SGHTA and CDR2 FQGNSA. This CDR3 is 14 amino acids long. V was clipped by 3 bases and J by 10 bases, with 16 bases between them. The chain's CDR3 is CASSFTRYLGEQFF. The DNA of the CDR3 is TGTGCCAGCAGCTTTACCCGTTACTTAGGGGAGCAGTTCTTC.

This chain uses TRBV9 with TRBJ2-7; 7 bases match TRBD2. The CDR3 contains 14 residues. V shed 3 bases and J 0 bases; nucleotides not matched to a gene: 3. The germline V gene encodes CDR1 SGDLS and CDR2 YYNGEE. This CDR3 is CASSASGNSYEQYF. The CDR3, as DNA: TGTGCCAGCAGCGCCAGCGGGAACTCCTACGAGCAGTACTTC. Based on the CDR3 plus reference TRBV9 and TRBJ2-7, the full variable domain is DSGVTQTPKHLITATGQRVTLRCSPRSGDLSVYWYQQSLDQGLQFLIQYYNGEERAKGNILERFSAQQFPDLHSELNLSSLELGDSALYFCASSASGNSYEQYFGPGTRLTVT.

This clonotype was recorded at least ten times. V usage is TRBV20-1 and J usage is TRBJ1-1; possibly TRBD1 for D (5 bases). V lost 5 bases and J 1 base, leaving 17 bases between the germline ends. Germline lookup yields CDR1 DFQATT and CDR2 SNEGSKA (reference sequence). CDR3 length: 15 residues. CDR3 sequence: CSAEPAGTENTEAFF. The DNA of the CDR3 is TGCAGTGCTGAACCGGCAGGGACGGAGAACACTGAAGCTTTCTTT.

Many counts were recorded for this clonotype. DNA of the CDR3: TGCAGTGCTAGACCGCAGGGAGATGGCTACACCTTC. Its protein is CSARPQGDGYTF. V usage is TRBV20-1 and J usage is TRBJ1-2, with D possibly matching TRBD1 (5 bases). Germline V gene sequence: CDR1 DFQATT, CDR2 SNEGSKA (reference sequence). The ends were cut back, 2 bases at V and 6 bases at J, with 10 bases in the middle. This CDR3 is 12 amino acids long.